Below are 30 T cell receptor beta chains sequenced from a single sample in a study of cytomegalovirus exposure and HLA in healthy donors. PCR used 60 Vbeta primers and 13 Jbeta primers. TCRdb's copy holds only in-frame clones and misses some; the assay was immunoSEQ multiplex PCR. The repertoire holds some 150,000 clones, more than 65% seen once, with over 0.95% in the top ten. Sequenced: PBMCs. The receptors were sampled from a woman in her 50s in good health and CMV-seronegative.

This chain uses TRBV7-2 with TRBJ2-1; D is uncertain. Trimming cost V 5 bases and J 5 bases, with 7 bases left between them. CDR3 length: 12 residues. Germline V lookup: CDR1 SGHTA, CDR2 FQGNSA. This chain's CDR3 is CASSTYDNEQFF. CDR3 nucleotides: TGTGCCAGCAGCACCTATGACAATGAGCAGTTCTTC.

Regarding this clone: At the DNA level, this CDR3 is encoded by other sequences in the same sample as well. The gene calls are TRBV7-2 and TRBJ2-7, with 10 bases identical to TRBD1. J gave up 2 bases and V 2 bases, and 3 bases lay outside the gene matches. The CDR3 is made up of 15 amino acids. CDR1 and CDR2 (germline): SGHTA, FQGNSA. Here the CDR3 reads CASSLSGTGAYEQYF. DNA of the CDR3: TGTGCCAGCAGCTTATCCGGGACAGGGGCCTACGAGCAGTACTTC.

The chain joins TRBV18 to TRBJ2-4; D is perhaps TRBD1 (5 bases). The CDR3 contains 14 residues. Germline CDR1 reads KGHSH; CDR2 reads LQKENI. V was clipped by 2 bases and J by 8 bases, with 13 bases between them. CDR3 nucleotides: TGTGCCAGCTCACCAATATCAGGGTCGGACATTCAGTACTTC. As protein: CASSPISGSDIQYF.

The chain carries TRBV13 and TRBJ2-7, with 7 bases aligning to TRBD1. The V and J ends lost 5 bases and 4 bases, in that order; junction bases with no gene match: 8. Germline values: CDR1 PRHDT, CDR2 FYEKMQ (reference sequence). This CDR3 comprises 14 residues. The CDR3 reads CASSPEQGSYEQYF. The CDR3 DNA reads TGTGCCAGCAGCCCCGAACAGGGGTCTTACGAGCAGTACTTC.

V usage is TRBV5-1 and J usage is TRBJ2-1; TRBD2 matches 7 bases. The CDR3 has 16 amino acids. The V and J ends lost 0 bases and 5 bases, in that order; junction bases with no gene match: 8. CDR1 and CDR2 from the germline V gene are SGHRS and YFSETQ. The DNA for the CDR3 is TGCGCCAGCAGCTTGGGACTAGCAAGGGGAGACAATGAGCAGTTCTTC. The encoded protein is CASSLGLARGDNEQFF.

The V gene is TRBV9, the J gene TRBJ2-1, with 15 bases lining up with TRBD2. The CDR3 has 18 residues. Germline CDR1 SGDLS, CDR2 YYNGEE. The V and J ends lost 4 bases and 9 bases, in that order; junction bases with no gene match: 14. CDR3 sequence: CASSIGLAGGLMAIEQFF. The DNA of the CDR3 is TGTGCCAGCAGCATCGGACTAGCGGGGGGGCTCATGGCCATTGAGCAGTTCTTC.

This chain joins TRBV7-2 and TRBJ1-2, with 7 bases matching TRBD1. V gave up 5 bases and J gave up 2 bases; unmatched junction bases: 8. Per the germline V gene, CDR1 is SGHTA and CDR2 is FQGNSA. The CDR3 runs to 15 residues. This chain's CDR3 is CASSRTMTGNYGYTF. The CDR3, as DNA: TGTGCCAGCAGCCGGACCATGACAGGGAACTATGGCTACACCTTC.

This sequence joins TRBV2 and TRBJ1-4, with D perhaps matching TRBD1 (6 bases). V lost 3 bases, J lost 8 bases, and 13 bases lay in between. The CDR3 consists of 14 residues. Germline assignment: CDR1 SNHLY and CDR2 FYNNEI. The CDR3 region has the DNA TGTGCCAGCAGTGAGGGGGCAAGGAGCGAAAAACTGTTTTTT. Amino acid sequence: CASSEGARSEKLFF.

V and J are TRBV5-1 and TRBJ2-5; TRBD2 agrees at 8 bases. The CDR3 consists of 13 residues. J was trimmed by 3 bases and V by 5 bases; bases with no gene match: 3. Germline lookup yields CDR1 SGHRS and CDR2 YFSETQ. CDR3 nucleotide sequence: TGCGCCAGCAGAAGCGGGAGTAAAGAGACCCAGTACTTC. Protein product: CASRSGSKETQYF.

This rearrangement joins TRBV6-5 to TRBJ1-5; D is perhaps TRBD1 (5 bases). Trimming cost V 7 bases and J 5 bases, with 15 bases left between them. The CDR3 is made up of 14 amino acids. The V gene's germline CDR1 is MNHEY and CDR2 SVGAGI. CDR3 sequence reads: CASKDQQGYQPQHF. In nucleotides, the CDR3 is TGTGCCAGCAAGGACCAGCAGGGCTATCAGCCCCAGCATTTT.

The genes are TRBV10-3 and TRBJ2-7; 9 bases align to TRBD1. J was trimmed by 4 bases and V by 8 bases; bases with no gene match: 6. The CDR3 loop spans 13 amino acids. CDR1 and CDR2 from the germline V gene are ENHRY and SYGVKD. The CDR3 here is CAIPGQGLYEQYF. In DNA, the CDR3 is TGTGCCATCCCTGGACAGGGGTTGTACGAGCAGTACTTC.

V and J are TRBV11-3 and TRBJ2-1, with D perhaps TRBD2 (5 bases). Germline lookup yields CDR1 SGHNT and CDR2 YENEEA. The germline V and J ends were trimmed by 5 bases and 3 bases, with 14 bases remaining between them. This CDR3 has 15 residues. CDR3 sequence: CASSPRTGDYNEQFF. CDR3 bases: TGTGCCAGCAGCCCGCGGACTGGAGACTACAATGAGCAGTTCTTC.

The V and J genes are TRBV7-9 and TRBJ2-1, with a weak D call TRBD1 (6 bases). CDR1 SEHNR and CDR2 FQNEAQ come from the germline V gene (reference sequence). The CDR3 is made up of 15 amino acids. The V gene lost 5 bases and the J gene lost 2 bases, with 13 bases spanning the gap. This CDR3 reads CASSAGTPPYNEQFF. The CDR3 coding sequence is TGTGCCAGCAGCGCCGGGACACCTCCCTACAATGAGCAGTTCTTC.

The rearrangement links TRBV5-4 to TRBJ2-1; 12 nucleotides align to TRBD2. The CDR3 runs 19 residues. V was pared by 0 bases and J by 8 bases, with 15 bases of the junction left unmatched. Germline loops: CDR1 SGHNT, CDR2 YYREEE (reference sequence). In DNA, the CDR3 is TGTGCCAGCAGCTTGGGGCGGGCTAGCGGGGGGGCGTTTTTCGATGAGCAGTTCTTC. This translates into CASSLGRASGGAFFDEQFF.

This chain joins TRBV29-1 and TRBJ2-7; 8 bases match TRBD1. CDR3 length: 12 residues. CDR1 and CDR2 from the germline V gene are SQVTM and ANQGSEA. V lost 7 bases, J lost 3 bases, and 5 bases stayed unmatched. CDR3: CSGTGTRYEQYF. CDR3 coding DNA: TGCAGCGGGACAGGGACGCGCTACGAGCAGTACTTC.

This clone was recorded a few times. This chain joins TRBV28 and TRBJ1-1; D may be TRBD1 (5 bases). V lost 2 bases to trimming and J lost 5 bases, with 15 bases between them. The germline V gene has CDR1 MDHEN and CDR2 SYDVKM. This CDR3 comprises 15 residues. The CDR3 sequence: CASSLPPEGTTEAFF. DNA of the CDR3: TGTGCCAGCAGTTTACCCCCGGAGGGGACTACTGAAGCTTTCTTT.

The CDR3 DNA sequence: TGTGCCAGCAGACAGGGTTTGACTGAAGCTTTCTTT. Translated, it gives CASRQGLTEAFF. The chain joins TRBV6-5 to TRBJ1-1; D is possibly TRBD1 (6 bases). The CDR3 loop spans 12 amino acids. Germline CDR1 reads MNHEY; CDR2 reads SVGAGI. The V end was cut by 6 bases, the J end by 5 bases, with 10 bases between.

V is TRBV14 and J is TRBJ2-1; the match to TRBD2 covers 10 bases. Germline V CDR1 and CDR2: SGHDN, FVKESK. V was clipped by 2 bases and J by 4 bases; unmatched bases: 8. The CDR3 totals 17 residues. The CDR3 sequence is CASSQISGRGGYNEQFF. The CDR3 DNA follows: TGTGCCAGCAGCCAAATAAGCGGGAGGGGGGGGTACAATGAGCAGTTCTTC.

As concerns this clone: Other DNA sequences within the sample encode an identical CDR3. The chain couples TRBV5-4 to TRBJ1-2; D possibly corresponds to TRBD1 (5 bases). This CDR3 contains 13 residues. CDR1 and CDR2 from the germline V gene are SGHNT and YYREEE (reference sequence). V was cut by 4 bases and J by 3 bases, with 10 bases left in between. CDR3 amino acids: CASSLGGDYGYTF. CDR3 nucleotides: TGTGCCAGCAGCCTGGGGGGGGACTATGGCTACACCTTC.

The chain carries TRBV18 and TRBJ2-5; 11 bases align to TRBD1. This CDR3 comprises 14 residues. From germline, CDR1 is KGHSH and CDR2 LQKENI. V shed 4 bases and J 4 bases; nucleotides not matched to a gene: 2. Written as DNA, the CDR3 is TGTGCCAGCTCACGCGGGACAGGGGGAGAGACCCAGTACTTC. It translates to CASSRGTGGETQYF.

This clone was observed a handful of times. This rearrangement joins TRBV4-2 to TRBJ1-4, with 8 bases matching TRBD1. V lost 0 bases, J lost 8 bases, and 11 bases stayed unmatched. The CDR3 covers 17 residues. The germline CDR1 and CDR2 sequences are LGHNA and YNFKEQ. Written as DNA, the CDR3 is TGTGCCAGCAGCCAAGACGGATGGGGGACAGGCGTCGAAAAACTGTTTTTT. Translating gives CASSQDGWGTGVEKLFF.

The CDR3, as DNA: TGTGCCAGCAGCGCGATGGGGACAGAAATTTACTCTAATGAAAAACTGTTTTTT. It specifies CASSAMGTEIYSNEKLFF. This sequence joins TRBV5-5 and TRBJ1-4; the match to TRBD1 covers 7 bases. This CDR3 region has 18 residues. The germline gives CDR1 SGHKS, CDR2 YYEKEE (reference sequence). V trimming: 4 bases; J trimming: 3 bases; junction bases outside the gene matches: 15. The full variable domain, its missing parts supplied by reference TRBV5-5 and TRBJ1-4, is DAGVTQSPTHLIKTRGQQVTLRCSPISGHKSVSWYQQVLGQGPQFIFQYYEKEERGRGNFPDRFSARQFPNYSSELNVNALLLGDSALYLCASSAMGTEIYSNEKLFFGSGTQLSVL.

This chain uses TRBV7-9 with TRBJ2-7, with TRBD2 identical over 11 bases. This CDR3 contains 14 residues. Germline values: CDR1 SEHNR, CDR2 FQNEAQ (reference sequence). The ends lost 5 bases at V and 7 bases at J; junction bases unmatched: 7. The CDR3 bases are TGTGCCAGCAGCACGGGACTAGCGGTGTGGGAGCAGTACTTC. This translates into CASSTGLAVWEQYF.

The chain carries TRBV6-5 and TRBJ2-1; TRBD2 matches at 9 bases. V was pared by 2 bases and J by 0 bases, with 2 bases of the junction left unmatched. Germline V lookup: CDR1 MNHEY, CDR2 SVGAGI. This CDR3 contains 16 residues. The CDR3 DNA sequence: TGTGCCAGCAGTTACCGACTAGCGGTCTCCTACAATGAGCAGTTCTTC. Its translation is CASSYRLAVSYNEQFF.

V is TRBV5-5 and J is TRBJ2-7, with TRBD1 identical over 8 bases. V was pared by 3 bases and J by 5 bases, with 13 bases of the junction left unmatched. In germline, CDR1 is SGHKS, CDR2 YYEKEE (reference sequence). The CDR3 is 16 residues long. The CDR3 DNA is TGTGCCAGCAGCTGGGGACATAAGGACAGGGAGGACGAGCAGTACTTC. Protein product: CASSWGHKDREDEQYF.

There are a few counts of this clone. CDR3 protein: CASNGAGPGTGELFF. The DNA for the CDR3 is TGCGCCAGCAATGGAGCGGGCCCGGGCACCGGGGAGCTGTTTTTT. The chain employs TRBV5-1 and TRBJ2-2; weak D call: TRBD2 (6 bases). The CDR3 loop spans 15 amino acids. Germline V CDR1 and CDR2: SGHRS, YFSETQ. V gave up 6 bases and J gave up 4 bases, with 16 bases separating them.

This clone was detected once. The rearrangement links TRBV5-4 to TRBJ1-2, with 9 bases that match TRBD1. V lost 4 bases and J lost 8; bases outside the gene matches: 6. The CDR3 sequence is 13 residues long. The germline V gene encodes CDR1 SGHNT and CDR2 YYREEE (reference sequence). The CDR3 DNA reads TGTGCCAGCAGCGTTTACAGGGGGCAGGGCTACACCTTC. Amino acid sequence: CASSVYRGQGYTF.

V usage is TRBV2 and J usage is TRBJ2-1, with TRBD2 matching over 10 bases. Unmatched junction bases numbered 10, after V lost 6 bases and J lost 14 bases. The length of the CDR3 is 13 residues. Germline V gives CDR1 SNHLY, CDR2 FYNNEI. The CDR3 coding sequence is TGTGCCAGCAGAGCTCCTAGCGGGAGCGAGGAGTTCTTC. Its translation: CASRAPSGSEEFF.

The chain joins TRBV5-1 to TRBJ2-3, with 10 bases that match TRBD2. This CDR3 is 16 amino acids long. CDR1 and CDR2 (germline): SGHRS, YFSETQ. With V trimmed by 4 bases and J by 2 bases, 7 bases remained unmatched. In nucleotides, the CDR3 is TGCGCCAGCAGCGCGGCTAGCGGGGGCCCCACAGATACGCAGTATTTT. Translating it yields CASSAASGGPTDTQYF.

This chain links TRBV15 with TRBJ2-3; 8 bases are a match to TRBD2. The CDR3 runs to 16 residues. Trimming at V came to 1 base and at J to 0 bases, leaving 3 bases not matched to a gene. The germline CDR1 and CDR2 sequences are LNHNV and YYDKDF (reference sequence). The CDR3 region has the DNA TGTGCCACCAGCAGAGGACTAGCGCTAAGCACAGATACGCAGTATTTT. It is translated as CATSRGLALSTDTQYF.